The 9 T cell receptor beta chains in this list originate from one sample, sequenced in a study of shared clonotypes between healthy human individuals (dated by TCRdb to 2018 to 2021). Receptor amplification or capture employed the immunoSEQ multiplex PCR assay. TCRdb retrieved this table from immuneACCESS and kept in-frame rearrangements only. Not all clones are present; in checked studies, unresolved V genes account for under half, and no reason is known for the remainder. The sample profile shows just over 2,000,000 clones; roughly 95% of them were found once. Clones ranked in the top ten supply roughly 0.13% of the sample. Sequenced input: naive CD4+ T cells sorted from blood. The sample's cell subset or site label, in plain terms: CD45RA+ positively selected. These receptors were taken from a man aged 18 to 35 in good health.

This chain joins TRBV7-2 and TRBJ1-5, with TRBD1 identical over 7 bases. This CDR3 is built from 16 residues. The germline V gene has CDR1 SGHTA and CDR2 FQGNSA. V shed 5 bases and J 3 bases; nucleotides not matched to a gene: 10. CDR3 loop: CASSPRQGDPNQPQHF. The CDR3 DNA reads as TGTGCCAGCAGCCCCCGTCAGGGGGACCCCAATCAGCCCCAGCATTTT.

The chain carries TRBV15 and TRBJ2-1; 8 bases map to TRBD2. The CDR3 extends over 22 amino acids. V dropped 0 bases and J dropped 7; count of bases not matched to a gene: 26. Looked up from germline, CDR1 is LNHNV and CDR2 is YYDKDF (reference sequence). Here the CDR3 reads CATSRDSLGSFYSGTGENEQFF. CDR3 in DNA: TGTGCCACCAGCAGAGATTCCCTGGGCAGCTTCTATAGCGGGACGGGTGAGAATGAGCAGTTCTTC. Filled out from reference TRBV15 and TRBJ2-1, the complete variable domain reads DAMVIQNPRYQVTQFGKPVTLSCSQTLNHNVMYWYQQKSSQAPKLLFHYYDKDFNNEADTPDNFQSRRPNTSFCFLDIRSPGLGDTAMYLCATSRDSLGSFYSGTGENEQFFGPGTRLTVL.

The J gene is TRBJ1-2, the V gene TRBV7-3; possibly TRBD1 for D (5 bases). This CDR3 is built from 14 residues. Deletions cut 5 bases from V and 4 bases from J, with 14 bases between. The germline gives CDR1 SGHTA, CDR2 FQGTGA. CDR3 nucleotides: TGTGCCAGCAGCCAAGGGGACGGAACCTATGGCTACACCTTC. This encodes CASSQGDGTYGYTF.

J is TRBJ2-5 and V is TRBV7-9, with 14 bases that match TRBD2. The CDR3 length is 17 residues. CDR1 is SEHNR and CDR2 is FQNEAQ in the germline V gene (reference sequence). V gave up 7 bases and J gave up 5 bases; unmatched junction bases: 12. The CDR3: CASTIKTSGRAWETQYF. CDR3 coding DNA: TGTGCCAGCACCATTAAGACTAGCGGGAGGGCCTGGGAGACCCAGTACTTC.

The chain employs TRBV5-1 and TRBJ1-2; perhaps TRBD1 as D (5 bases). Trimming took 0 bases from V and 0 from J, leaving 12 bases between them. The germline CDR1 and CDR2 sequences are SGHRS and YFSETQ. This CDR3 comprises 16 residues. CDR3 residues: CASSLDPGPTNYGYTF. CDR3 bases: TGCGCCAGCAGCTTGGATCCGGGACCGACTAACTATGGCTACACCTTC.

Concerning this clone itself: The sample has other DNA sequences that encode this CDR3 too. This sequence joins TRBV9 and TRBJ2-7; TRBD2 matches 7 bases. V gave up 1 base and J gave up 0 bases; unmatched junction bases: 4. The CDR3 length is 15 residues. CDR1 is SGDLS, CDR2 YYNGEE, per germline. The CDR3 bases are TGTGCCAGCAGCGTACAAGGCGGGGGCTCCTACGAGCAGTACTTC. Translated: CASSVQGGGSYEQYF.

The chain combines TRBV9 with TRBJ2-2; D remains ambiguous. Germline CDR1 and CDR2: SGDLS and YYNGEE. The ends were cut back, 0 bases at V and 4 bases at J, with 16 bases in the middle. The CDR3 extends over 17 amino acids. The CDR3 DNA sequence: TGTGCCAGCAGCGTAGTAGGGTCCCGTAGTGGCACCGGGGAGCTGTTTTTT. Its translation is CASSVVGSRSGTGELFF.

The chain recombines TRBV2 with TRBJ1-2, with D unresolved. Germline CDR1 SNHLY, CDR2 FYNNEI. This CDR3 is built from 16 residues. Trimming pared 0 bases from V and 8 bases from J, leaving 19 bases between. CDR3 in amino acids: CASSEASSVPLTGYTF. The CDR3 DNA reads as TGTGCCAGCAGTGAAGCCTCGAGTGTTCCTTTAACCGGCTACACCTTC.

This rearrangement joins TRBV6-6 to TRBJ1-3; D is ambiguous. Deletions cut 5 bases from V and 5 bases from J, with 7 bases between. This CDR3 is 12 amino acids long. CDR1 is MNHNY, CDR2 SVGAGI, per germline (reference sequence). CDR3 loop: CASSDHRNTIYF. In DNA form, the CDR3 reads TGTGCCAGCAGTGACCATAGAAACACCATATATTTT.